The rows below give T cell receptor beta chains drawn from one sample of a study of blood T cell repertoires in COVID-19. The method was immunoSEQ multiplex PCR; TCRdb's version includes in-frame clones alone and lacks a portion of them. Of about 84,000 clones listed, approximately 86% are singletons. The source material was peripheral blood. The receptors were gathered from a man of 80 years or more with active or convalescent COVID-19. Both conserved end residues are trimmed from each CDR3.

CDR3	V	J
ASSLLDSYGYT	TRBV5-5	TRBJ1-2
ASRPWAGGSYNEQF	TRBV5-6	TRBJ2-1
ASSLTGANTEAF	TRBV7-2	TRBJ1-1
ALESSCSYNEQF	TRBV30	TRBJ2-1
ASSLAGTAGNTIY	TRBV7-6	TRBJ1-3
ASSPPGSYNEQF	TRBV7-2	TRBJ2-1
AWSLGGPSNQPQH	TRBV30	TRBJ1-5
ASSPGFEEKLF	TRBV7-2	TRBJ1-4
ASSTGQIMNTEAF	TRBV7-2	TRBJ1-1
ASSQGTRGSYNEQF	TRBV4-1	TRBJ2-1
ASSLWSGLAGGTTRNEQF	TRBV11-3	TRBJ2-1
ASSFQRNYGYT	TRBV12-3/TRBV12-4	TRBJ1-2
ASSQGTGADEKLF	TRBV4-2	TRBJ1-4
ASSSTGATTQY	TRBV12-3/TRBV12-4	TRBJ2-5
ASSLAGGPNNEQF	TRBV7-2	TRBJ2-1
ASSSVRGGGNTIY	TRBV6-5	TRBJ1-3
AISTSGRAADTQY	TRBV10-3	TRBJ2-3
ASSLAGVPSYEQY	TRBV11-2	TRBJ2-7
ASSDRENDNEQF	TRBV10-1	TRBJ2-1
ASSQNRVDNQPQH	TRBV4-2	TRBJ1-5
ASSQEWGGVNNQPQH	TRBV4-2	TRBJ1-5
ASSLGAGSYEQY	TRBV5-1	TRBJ2-7
ASSHTSGSRYINEQF	TRBV14	TRBJ2-1
ASSVSGDYLAEKLF	TRBV9	TRBJ1-4
ASSQAGTGTGELF	TRBV27	TRBJ2-2
ASSIRQGAETQY	TRBV19	TRBJ2-5
ASSLSGYSYNEQF	TRBV5-6	TRBJ2-1
ASSPGTGANQPQH	TRBV18	TRBJ1-5
ASSFRSAEAF	TRBV12-3/TRBV12-4	TRBJ1-1
ASSRDRDYGYT	TRBV6-6	TRBJ1-2
ASSVGVAGGPWETQY	TRBV9	TRBJ2-5
ASSQVVLAGVHEQY	TRBV4-2	TRBJ2-7
ASSSTSYEQY	TRBV28	TRBJ2-7
ASSRPAGRDYGYT	TRBV5-4	TRBJ1-2
ASSARTSRGTGELF	TRBV18	TRBJ2-2
ASSRTGGAPGANVLT	TRBV3-1/TRBV3-2	TRBJ2-6
SVETGDAF	TRBV29-1	TRBJ1-1
ASSLALGQGSRGYT	TRBV7-2	TRBJ1-2
ASHGTGGDNEQF	TRBV28	TRBJ2-1
ASSKTGLSGNEQF	TRBV7-3	TRBJ2-1
ASRQGYSIYGYT	TRBV27	TRBJ1-2
ASSTGVRAF	TRBV12-3/TRBV12-4	TRBJ1-1